What follows are 24 T cell receptor beta chains derived from one specimen sequenced in a study of T cells after yellow fever vaccination. TCRdb itself ran the 5' RACE reads through MiXCR, one entry per CDR3 protein. The data show hundreds of thousands of distinct CDR3 sequences, with about 13% seen just once and more than 12% held by the top ten. Source: PBMCs, taken on the day of the yellow fever booster vaccination. Receptors originate from a man aged 30 to 39 who received the YFV17D yellow fever vaccine.

There are many counts of this clonotype. The V and J genes are TRBV11-2 and TRBJ2-2; 11 positions match TRBD1. CDR1 and CDR2 from the germline V gene are SGHAT and FQNNGV. The CDR3 loop spans 16 amino acids. V trimming: 5 bases; J trimming: 8 bases; junction bases outside the gene matches: 10. CDR3 bases: TGTGCCAGCAGCGAGCGACCGGGACAGGGGGAGGGGGAGCTGTTTTTT. It encodes CASSERPGQGEGELFF.

This chain connects TRBV7-2 to TRBJ1-6; D is ambiguous. This CDR3 has 16 residues. Between the trimmed V and J ends, which lost 1 base and 3 bases, there was a span of 10 bases. Germline V gene lookup returns CDR1 SGHTA and CDR2 FQGNSA. The CDR3 region has the DNA TGTGCCAGCAGCTTAGAGGCAGCCGTCTATAATTCACCCCTCCACTTT. As protein: CASSLEAAVYNSPLHF.

This clonotype was observed at least ten times. The chain joins TRBV2 to TRBJ2-7; 13 bases match TRBD2. The V gene end was trimmed by 1 base and the J gene end by 6 bases; junction bases not matched to a gene: 6. Germline values: CDR1 SNHLY, CDR2 FYNNEI. CDR3 size: 16 residues. CDR3 sequence: CASSEEPGLAGSEQYF. In DNA, the CDR3 is TGTGCCAGCAGTGAAGAACCGGGACTAGCGGGAAGCGAGCAGTACTTC. Full variable domain (missing parts from reference TRBV2 and TRBJ2-7): EPEVTQTPSHQVTQMGQEVILRCVPISNHLYFYWYRQILGQKVEFLVSFYNNEISEKSEIFDDQFSVERPDGSNFTLKIRSTKLEDSAMYFCASSEEPGLAGSEQYFGPGTRLTVT.

The chain employs TRBV28 and TRBJ1-1, with unresolved D. Germline CDR1 reads MDHEN; CDR2 reads SYDVKM. Trimming took 6 bases from V and 4 from J, leaving 9 bases between them. CDR3 length: 12 amino acids. The CDR3 DNA reads TGTGCCAGCAGCGTTAAGGGCACTGAAGCTTTCTTT. Translation gives CASSVKGTEAFF. Filled out from reference TRBV28 and TRBJ1-1, the complete variable domain reads DVKVTQSSRYLVKRTGEKVFLECVQDMDHENMFWYRQDPGLGLRLIYFSYDVKMKEKGDIPEGYSVSREKKERFSLILESASTNQTSMYLCASSVKGTEAFFGQGTRLTVV.

The chain is built from TRBV20-1 and TRBJ2-2, with 9 nucleotides matching TRBD2. The CDR3 is 15 residues long. From germline, CDR1 is DFQATT and CDR2 SNEGSKA (reference sequence). The J segment lost 1 base and the V segment lost 5 bases, leaving 5 bases of the junction unmatched. The CDR3 loop is CSASSGMGNTGELFF. The CDR3 DNA is TGCAGTGCTTCTAGCGGGATGGGGAACACCGGGGAGCTGTTTTTT.

This clonotype was detected ten times or more. The chain links TRBV6-5 to TRBJ2-2; TRBD1 aligns across 8 bases. The CDR3 covers 13 residues. Germline CDR1 and CDR2: MNHEY and SVGAGI. The CDR3 sequence: CAAGRGRTGELFF. The CDR3 bases are TGTGCAGCTGGCAGGGGGCGGACCGGGGAGCTGTTTTTT.

This clonotype was seen more than once but under ten times. The chain carries TRBV19 and TRBJ2-1; TRBD2 matches at 7 bases. Germline values: CDR1 LNHDA, CDR2 SQIVND (reference sequence). The CDR3 has 17 amino acids. J lost 0 bases, V lost 2 bases, and 7 bases had no gene match. CDR3 nucleotides: TGTGCCAGTAGTATATCTGGGGCTAGCGGCTCCTACAATGAGCAGTTCTTC. Amino acids: CASSISGASGSYNEQFF.

V usage is TRBV29-1 and J usage is TRBJ2-2; D is perhaps TRBD1 or TRBD2 (7 bases each). Germline V gives CDR1 SQVTM, CDR2 ANQGSEA. CDR3 length: 16 residues. V was shortened by 0 bases and J by 8 bases, with 19 bases between the two germline ends. The CDR3 sequence is CSVEDLGRGRRGELFF. Here the CDR3 DNA reads TGCAGCGTTGAAGATCTTGGGAGGGGGCGCAGAGGGGAGCTGTTTTTT.

This clonotype was detected only a few times. The chain combines TRBV28 with TRBJ2-5; the D gene is possibly TRBD2 (6 bases). CDR1 and CDR2 from the germline V gene are MDHEN and SYDVKM. CDR3 length: 14 residues. Trimming removed 6 bases from V and 2 bases from J, with 13 bases in between. CDR3 in DNA: TGTGCCAGCAGGGAGGGACTCTTACAAGAGACCCAGTACTTC. Protein: CASREGLLQETQYF.

This clonotype was counted only a few times. The chain couples TRBV9 to TRBJ2-1; TRBD2 matches 9 bases. The CDR3 runs to 14 residues. V shed 4 bases and J 7 bases; nucleotides not matched to a gene: 6. Germline CDR1 reads SGDLS; CDR2 reads YYNGEE. CDR3 nucleotides: TGTGCCAGCAGCCCTAGGACTAGCGAGAATGAGCAGTTCTTC. Translation: CASSPRTSENEQFF.

This rearrangement joins TRBV5-1 to TRBJ2-1, with 11 nucleotides matching TRBD2. This CDR3 is built from 17 residues. CDR1 is SGHRS, CDR2 YFSETQ, per germline. Losses at the gene ends were 2 bases for V and 7 bases for J; bases not matched to a gene: 11. The DNA for the CDR3 is TGCGCCAGCAGCTTAGTCAGAAAGACTAGCGGGGCAAATGAGCAGTTCTTC. Protein: CASSLVRKTSGANEQFF.

The table lists this clonotype with many counts. J is TRBJ1-1 and V is TRBV3-1; no clear D. CDR1 is LGHDT and CDR2 is YNNKEL in the germline V gene (reference sequence). The CDR3 length is 14 residues. V gave up 1 base and J gave up 6 bases, with 12 bases separating them. CDR3 residues: CASSQVGGEAEAFF. The CDR3 DNA sequence: TGTGCCAGCAGCCAAGTGGGCGGGGAGGCTGAAGCTTTCTTT. Drawing the rest from reference TRBV3-1 and TRBJ1-1, the complete variable domain is DTAVSQTPKYLVTQMGNDKSIKCEQNLGHDTMYWYKQDSKKFLKIMFSYNNKELIINETVPNRFSPKSPDKAHLNLHINSLELGDSAVYFCASSQVGGEAEAFFGQGTRLTVV.

A few counts support this clonotype. The chain has TRBV5-1 and TRBJ2-1, with 7 bases identical to TRBD2. V shed 1 base and J 7 bases; nucleotides not matched to a gene: 5. This CDR3 is built from 14 residues. From germline, CDR1 is SGHRS and CDR2 YFSETQ. CDR3 amino acids: CASSLTLAWNEQFF. The CDR3 nucleotides read TGCGCCAGCAGCTTGACACTAGCGTGGAATGAGCAGTTCTTC. The full variable domain, completed using reference TRBV5-1 and TRBJ2-1, is KAGVTQTPRYLIKTRGQQVTLSCSPISGHRSVSWYQQTPGQGLQFLFEYFSETQRNKGNFPGRFSGRQFSNSRSEMNVSTLELGDSALYLCASSLTLAWNEQFFGPGTRLTVL.

The chain uses TRBV6-1 and TRBJ2-6; D ambiguous. Germline assignment: CDR1 MNHNS and CDR2 SASEGT. There are 14 residues in the CDR3. Trimming removed 10 bases at V and 0 bases at J, with 10 bases between. DNA of the CDR3: TGTGCCACCCGCGTGGCCTCTGGGGCCAACGTCCTGACTTTC. Residues: CATRVASGANVLTF.

This clonotype was found a few times. This chain's CDR3 is CASSLLSAGNTIYF. The CDR3 DNA reads as TGTGCCAGCAGCTTATTATCGGCGGGAAACACCATATATTTT. The V call is TRBV7-9, the J call TRBJ1-3; D gene ambiguous. The CDR3 spans 14 residues. CDR1 is SEHNR, CDR2 FQNEAQ, per germline (reference sequence). V was trimmed by 2 bases and J by 4 bases, leaving 9 bases between them.

The chain employs TRBV29-1 and TRBJ2-3; weak D call: TRBD2 (6 bases). The V gene lost 4 bases and the J gene lost 3 bases, with 8 bases spanning the gap. The V gene's germline CDR1 is SQVTM and CDR2 ANQGSEA. The CDR3 contains 12 residues. The CDR3 nucleotides read TGCAGCGTTGGGAGGGGAACAGATACGCAGTATTTT. It translates to CSVGRGTDTQYF.

This clonotype was counted a few times. The chain combines TRBV12-5 with TRBJ1-1; unclear D gene. Germline CDR1 reads LGHNT; CDR2 reads FRNRAP. The CDR3 length is 13 residues. With 8 bases removed from V and 0 bases from J, the gap between germline ends came to 10 bases. CDR3 coding DNA: TGTGCTAGTTGCGGCAGCATGAACACTGAAGCTTTCTTT. Its protein product is CASCGSMNTEAFF. The complete variable domain, with remaining parts taken from reference TRBV12-5 and TRBJ1-1, reads DARVTQTPRHKVTEMGQEVTMRCQPILGHNTVFWYRQTMMQGLELLAYFRNRAPLDDSGMPKDRFSAEMPDATLATLKIQPSEPRDSAVYFCASCGSMNTEAFFGQGTRLTVV.

This clonotype was observed a few times. The V call is TRBV7-9, the J call TRBJ1-1; a weak D match, TRBD1 (5 bases). V lost 5 bases to trimming and J lost 4 bases, with 17 bases between them. CDR1 is SEHNR, CDR2 FQNEAQ, per germline (reference sequence). The CDR3 consists of 15 residues. The CDR3: CASSPQAWTGTEAFF. The DNA of the CDR3 is TGTGCCAGCAGCCCACAGGCGTGGACGGGCACTGAAGCTTTCTTT.

This clonotype was seen many times. This chain links TRBV12-3 or TRBV12-4 with TRBJ2-3, with D possibly matching TRBD2 (5 bases). Trimming shortened V by 2 bases and J by 4 bases, and 13 bases separated the two germline ends. CDR3 length: 15 residues. The CDR3 reads CASSLRRISSDTQYF. In DNA form, the CDR3 reads TGTGCCAGCAGTTTACGGAGGATAAGCTCAGATACGCAGTATTTT.

In this sample, this clonotype turned up a few times. The chain joins TRBV7-2 to TRBJ2-3; TRBD1 agrees at 8 bases. This CDR3 region has 16 residues. V was pared by 3 bases and J by 2 bases, with 7 bases of the junction left unmatched. CDR1 is SGHTA, CDR2 FQGNSA, per germline. This chain's CDR3 is CASSFLTGAPTDTQYF. CDR3 DNA: TGTGCCAGCAGCTTTTTGACAGGGGCGCCCACAGATACGCAGTATTTT.

This sequence joins TRBV7-2 and TRBJ1-4, with a tentative D call TRBD1 (6 bases). The CDR3 is 14 amino acids. Looked up from germline, CDR1 is SGHTA and CDR2 is FQGNSA. Trimming removed 7 bases at V and 7 bases at J, with 16 bases between. CDR3 coding DNA: TGTGCCAGCAATCTCGGACAGCGAAGTGAAAAACTGTTTTTT. It codes for CASNLGQRSEKLFF.

This clonotype was observed at least ten times. The V call is TRBV4-3, the J call TRBJ2-1, with D unresolved. The germline V and J ends were trimmed by 0 bases and 0 bases, with 6 bases remaining between them. The CDR3 contains 15 residues. CDR1 is LGHNA and CDR2 is YSLEER in the germline V gene. The CDR3 loop reads CASSQEWDSYNEQFF. Written as DNA, the CDR3 is TGCGCCAGCAGCCAAGAGTGGGACTCCTACAATGAGCAGTTCTTC.

This sequence joins TRBV24-1 and TRBJ2-3; a possible D gene is TRBD2 (5 bases). Trimming cost V 1 base and J 2 bases, with 9 bases left between them. The CDR3 has 15 amino acids. Germline loops: CDR1 KGHDR, CDR2 SFDVKD. The CDR3 protein is CATSDFGGDTDTQYF. The CDR3 nucleotides are TGTGCCACCAGTGATTTTGGAGGAGACACAGATACGCAGTATTTT.

V and J are TRBV28 and TRBJ2-5; 8 bases map to TRBD1. Per germline, CDR1 MDHEN and CDR2 SYDVKM. Trimming at V came to 6 bases and at J to 6 bases, leaving 6 bases not matched to a gene. This CDR3 is built from 13 residues. CDR3 sequence (DNA): TGTGCCAGCAGCCGAGGACAGGGCCAGACCCAGTACTTC. Its translation: CASSRGQGQTQYF.